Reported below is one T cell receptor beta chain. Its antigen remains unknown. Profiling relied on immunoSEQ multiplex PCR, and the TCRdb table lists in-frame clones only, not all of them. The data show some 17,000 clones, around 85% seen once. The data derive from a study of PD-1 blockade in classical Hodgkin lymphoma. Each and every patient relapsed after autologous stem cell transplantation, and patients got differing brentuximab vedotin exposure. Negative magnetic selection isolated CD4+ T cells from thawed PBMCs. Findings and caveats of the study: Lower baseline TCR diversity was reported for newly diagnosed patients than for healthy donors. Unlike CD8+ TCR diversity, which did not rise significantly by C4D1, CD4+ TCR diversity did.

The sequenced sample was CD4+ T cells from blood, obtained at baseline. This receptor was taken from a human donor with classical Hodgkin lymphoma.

DNA of the CDR3: TGTGCCAGCAGTGAATCGGGAGTGGAGACCCAGTACTTC. It is translated as CASSESGVETQYF. The rearrangement links TRBV25-1 to TRBJ2-5; tentative D call: TRBD2 (6 bases). Trimming removed 1 base at V and 5 bases at J, with 8 bases between. The CDR3 is 13 amino acids. Germline values: CDR1 MGHDK, CDR2 SYGVNS.